This T cell receptor (beta chain) originates from a study of T cells in localized non-small cell lung cancer (TCRdb year 2020). For context, the study as a whole: Comparing tumors with uninvolved tumor-adjacent lungs, the study looked at the T cell repertoires of hundreds of patients with early-stage NSCLC. The cohort comprised approximately 240 treatment-naïve NSCLC patients with resected, localized lung tumors. A mean age of approximately 66 years was recorded for the NSCLC patients, of whom under 150 were male and 107 were female.

The immunoSEQ Assay was used to sequence TCR beta CDR3 regions from DNA. The authors' analysis ran thus. To compute T cell density, TCR beta template counts were normalized to usable DNA, which was estimated by amplifying housekeeping genes. Richness was estimated using the preseqR package, with extrapolation to 400,000 templates for PBMC samples and to 120,000 templates for tissue samples. Clonality was defined as one minus Pielou's evenness. Differential abundance testing on productive amino-acid clonotypes, with a minimum total count of 5 and an alpha of 0.1, was used to identify tissue-enriched TCRs. The Jaccard Index and the Morisita Overlap Index were used to quantify repertoire overlap between compartments. TCR beta CDR3s were clustered by GLIPH together with public tetramer-defined viral CDR3s, and at least three viral sequences plus V-gene enrichment were required for viral motifs. Held by TCRdb, this immuneACCESS table contains in-frame sequences only and omits some clones. Under half of the omission traces to an unresolved V gene where checked; the cause of the rest is unknown. Clonal size and the V and J genes are those of that table, whereas D and trimming came from the DNA. Across this sample there are 90,000 to 100,000 clones, with approximately 90% seen only once. The biggest ten clones account for about 4% of the sample.

On this clone: The antigen this receptor binds is unknown. Base qualities are missing; no much larger clone stands one base away.

In the germline V gene, CDR1 corresponds to SGHVS and CDR2 to FNYEAQ. Trimming removed 3 bases from V and 0 bases from J; the gene matches leave 5 bases unexplained. There are 16 amino acids in the CDR3, from cysteine to phenylalanine inclusive. Of all the DNA, just the CDR3 is kept, 48 bases in frame from base 1. At diagnosis, peripheral blood, uninvolved tumor-adjacent lung and tumor were collected and were preserved as a mix of fresh-frozen and FFPE material. For TCR repertoire profiling, the blood samples were analyzed as peripheral blood mononuclear cells. Broad study findings and their caveats: Uninvolved tumor-adjacent lung showed the highest T cell clonality, higher than tumor, which suggests more focused antigenic responses in the uninvolved tumor-adjacent lung. Because multi-region tumor sequencing was not performed, intratumor heterogeneity could not be ruled out. Because the study design was exploratory, TCR variables were selected using unadjusted p-values without false-discovery rate correction. Higher blood T cell density associated with longer overall survival, while higher adjacent-lung clonality associated with shorter survival. A median of around 50 of the top 100 tumor clones turned up in the paired uninvolved adjacent lung, and roughly 28 of those clones also ranked among the top 100 of that same adjacent lung.

This chain is built from TRBV7-6 and TRBJ1-3, and TRBD1 matches 7 of the central bases. The source is a woman aged 35 to 69 with stage II squamous cell lung carcinoma. The specimen was PBMCs, collected before any cancer treatment. The CDR3 here reads CASSLKNRGSGNTIYF. The nucleotide sequence is TGTGCCAGCAGCTTGAAAAACAGGGGCTCTGGAAACACCATATATTTT.